This entry lists 9 T cell receptor beta chains sequenced from one sample in a study of CD8 T cells in ankylosing spondylitis. TCRdb fed the 5' RACE reads into MiXCR, producing one record per CDR3 protein. The data contain roughly 150,000 distinct CDR3 sequences, around a tenth of them seen just once; the ten biggest clones take up more than 13%. Sequencing was performed on blood, either unsorted or a sorted T cell fraction (not recorded which). The receptor source for this set is a female donor with ankylosing spondylitis or in good health (not recorded which).

The chain recombines TRBV4-3 with TRBJ2-7, with D unresolved. This CDR3 is 15 amino acids long. Germline values: CDR1 LGHNA, CDR2 YSLEER. Trimming stripped 0 bases from V and 4 bases from J, with 13 bases between. DNA of the CDR3: TGCGCCAGCAGCCAAGAGGGGTTAGGAAGATACGAGCAGTACTTC. Translated, it gives CASSQEGLGRYEQYF.

This clonotype was seen at least ten times. J is TRBJ2-2 and V is TRBV3-1; D ambiguous. Trimming pared 0 bases from V and 1 base from J, leaving 3 bases between. Germline V gene sequence: CDR1 LGHDT, CDR2 YNNKEL (reference sequence). This CDR3 contains 14 residues. CDR3 sequence: CASSQDWNTGELFF. The CDR3 coding sequence is TGTGCCAGCAGCCAAGACTGGAACACCGGGGAGCTGTTTTTT.

This clonotype was picked up a small number of times. The V gene is TRBV5-1, the J gene TRBJ1-1; maybe TRBD1 (5 bases). The V end lost 2 bases, the J end lost 2 bases, and 10 bases lay between the germline ends. The germline CDR1 and CDR2 sequences are SGHRS and YFSETQ. CDR3 length: 14 amino acids. In DNA form, the CDR3 reads TGCGCCAGCAGCTTCCGGGACCTTAACACTGAAGCTTTCTTT. Translating it yields CASSFRDLNTEAFF.

This clonotype has ten or more counts. CDR3 DNA sequence: TGTGCCAGCAGTTACCGGAATAGCAATCAGCCCCAGCATTTT. This gives the protein CASSYRNSNQPQHF. The chain uses TRBV6-2 or TRBV6-3 and TRBJ1-5; D gene uncertain. CDR3 length: 14 amino acids. Germline V gene data show CDR1 as MNHEY and CDR2 as SVGEGT. V lost 2 bases and J 0 bases, leaving 5 bases between the germline ends.

This clonotype was seen only a few times. The chain links TRBV25-1 to TRBJ1-2; possibly TRBD1 for D (5 bases). The CDR3 consists of 14 residues. The V gene lost 2 bases and the J gene lost 7 bases, with 14 bases spanning the gap. In germline, CDR1 is MGHDK, CDR2 SYGVNS. Here the CDR3 reads CASSEGGRSGGYTF. The CDR3 DNA reads TGTGCCAGCAGTGAAGGGGGGAGGTCAGGTGGCTACACCTTC.

V and J are TRBV12-3 or TRBV12-4 and TRBJ2-7; D perhaps matches TRBD1 (7 bases). The CDR3 loop spans 14 amino acids. Trimming shortened V by 5 bases and J by 6 bases, and 17 bases separated the two germline ends. The CDR3 is CASSTTGRRVEQYF. For the CDR3, the DNA is TGTGCCAGCAGTACGACAGGGAGGAGGGTCGAGCAGTACTTC.

The V and J genes are TRBV20-1 and TRBJ2-1, with TRBD1 matching over 9 bases. Losses at the gene ends were 7 bases for V and 7 bases for J; bases not matched to a gene: 11. The V gene's germline CDR1 is DFQATT and CDR2 SNEGSKA (reference sequence). This CDR3 has 14 amino acids. The CDR3 loop reads CSVETGGGGNEQFF. The CDR3 DNA reads as TGCAGTGTCGAAACAGGGGGCGGTGGGAATGAGCAGTTCTTC.

This clonotype was recorded at least ten times. The rearrangement joins TRBV29-1 to TRBJ2-5; the D gene could be TRBD1 or TRBD2 (6 bases each). The CDR3 totals 17 residues. Germline lookup yields CDR1 SQVTM and CDR2 ANQGSEA. Trimming took 2 bases from V and 1 from J, leaving 20 bases between them. CDR3 in DNA: TGCAGCGTTGAACCTAGCGAGGACAGAGTGGCCCAAGAGACCCAGTACTTC. Protein: CSVEPSEDRVAQETQYF.

The V and J genes are TRBV5-6 and TRBJ2-2, with no clear D. CDR3 length: 16 residues. Trimming left V 4 bases short and J 3 bases short, with 16 bases between. Germline loops: CDR1 SGHDT, CDR2 YYEEEE. The CDR3 sequence: CASSPPTGVYTGELFF. The CDR3 DNA reads as TGTGCCAGCAGCCCTCCGACTGGGGTCTACACCGGGGAGCTGTTTTTT. Filled out from reference TRBV5-6 and TRBJ2-2, the complete variable domain reads DAGVTQSPTHLIKTRGQQVTLRCSPKSGHDTVSWYQQALGQGPQFIFQYYEEEERQRGNFPDRFSGHQFPNYSSELNVNALLLGDSALYLCASSPPTGVYTGELFFGEGSRLTVL.